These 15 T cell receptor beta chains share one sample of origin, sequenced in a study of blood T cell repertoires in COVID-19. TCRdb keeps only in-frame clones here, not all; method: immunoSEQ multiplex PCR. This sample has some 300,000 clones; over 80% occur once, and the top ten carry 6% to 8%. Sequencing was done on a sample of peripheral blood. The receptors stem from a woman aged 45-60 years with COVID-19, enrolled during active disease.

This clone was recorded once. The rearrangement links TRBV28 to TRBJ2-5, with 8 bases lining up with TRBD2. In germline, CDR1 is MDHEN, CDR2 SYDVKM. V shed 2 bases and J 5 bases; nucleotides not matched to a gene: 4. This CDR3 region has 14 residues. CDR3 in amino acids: CASSLSGRPETQYF. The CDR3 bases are TGTGCCAGCAGTTTAAGCGGGAGACCGGAGACCCAGTACTTC.

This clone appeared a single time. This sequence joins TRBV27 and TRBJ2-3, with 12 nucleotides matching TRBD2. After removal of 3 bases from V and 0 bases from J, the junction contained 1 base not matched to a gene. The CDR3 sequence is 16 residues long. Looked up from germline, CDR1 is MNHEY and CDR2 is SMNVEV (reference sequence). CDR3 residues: CASSFGTSGSTDTQYF. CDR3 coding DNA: TGTGCCAGCAGTTTCGGGACTAGCGGGAGCACAGATACGCAGTATTTT.

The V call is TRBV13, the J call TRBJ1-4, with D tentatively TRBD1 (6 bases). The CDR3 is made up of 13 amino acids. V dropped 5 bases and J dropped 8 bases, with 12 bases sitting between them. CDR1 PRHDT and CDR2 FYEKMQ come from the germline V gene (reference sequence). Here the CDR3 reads CASSRGLWEKLFF. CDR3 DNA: TGTGCCAGCAGCAGGGGGTTATGGGAAAAACTGTTTTTT.

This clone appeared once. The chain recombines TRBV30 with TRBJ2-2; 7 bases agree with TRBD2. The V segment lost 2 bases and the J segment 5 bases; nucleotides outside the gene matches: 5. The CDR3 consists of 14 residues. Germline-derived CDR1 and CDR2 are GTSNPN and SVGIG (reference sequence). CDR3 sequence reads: CAWSRLASTGELFF. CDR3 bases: TGTGCCTGGAGTAGACTAGCATCGACCGGGGAGCTGTTTTTT.

Here the CDR3 reads CASSVRGANYGYTF. In nucleotides, the CDR3 is TGTGCCAGCAGCGTCAGGGGGGCTAACTATGGCTACACCTTC. This chain connects TRBV2 to TRBJ1-2, with 7 bases aligning to TRBD1. The CDR3 loop spans 14 amino acids. J lost 0 bases, V lost 6 bases, and 4 bases had no gene match. Germline V gene data show CDR1 as SNHLY and CDR2 as FYNNEI.

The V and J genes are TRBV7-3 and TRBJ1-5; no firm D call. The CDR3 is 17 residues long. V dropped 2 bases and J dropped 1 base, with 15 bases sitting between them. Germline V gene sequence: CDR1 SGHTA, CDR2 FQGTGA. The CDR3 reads CASSLGRTGGSNQPQHF. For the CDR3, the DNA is TGTGCCAGCAGCTTAGGTCGCACTGGAGGCAGCAATCAGCCCCAGCATTTT.

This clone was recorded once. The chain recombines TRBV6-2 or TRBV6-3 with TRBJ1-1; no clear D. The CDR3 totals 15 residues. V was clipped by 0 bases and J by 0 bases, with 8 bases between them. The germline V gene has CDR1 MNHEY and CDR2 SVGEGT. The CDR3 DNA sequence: TGTGCCAGCAGTTACTCGCAGGCGATGAACACTGAAGCTTTCTTT. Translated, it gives CASSYSQAMNTEAFF.

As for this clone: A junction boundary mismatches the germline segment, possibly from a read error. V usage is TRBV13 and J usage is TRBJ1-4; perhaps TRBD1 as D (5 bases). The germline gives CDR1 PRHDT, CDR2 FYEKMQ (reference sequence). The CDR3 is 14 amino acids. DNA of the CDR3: TGTGCCAGCAGCCTAGGGGAGACTAATGAAAAACTGTTTTTT. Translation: CASSLGETNEKLFF.

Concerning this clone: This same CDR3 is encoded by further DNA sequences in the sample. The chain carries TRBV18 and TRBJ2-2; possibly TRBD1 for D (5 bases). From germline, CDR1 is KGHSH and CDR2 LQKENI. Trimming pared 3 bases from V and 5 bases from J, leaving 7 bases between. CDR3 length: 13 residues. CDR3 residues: CASSPRGTGELFF. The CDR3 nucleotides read TGTGCCAGCTCACCTAGGGGTACCGGGGAGCTGTTTTTT.

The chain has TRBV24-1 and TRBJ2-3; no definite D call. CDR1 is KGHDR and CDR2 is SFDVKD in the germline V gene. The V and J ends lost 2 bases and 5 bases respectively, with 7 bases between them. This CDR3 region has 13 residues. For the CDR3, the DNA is TGTGCCACCAGTGATTATCTAAAAGATACGCAGTATTTT. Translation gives CATSDYLKDTQYF.

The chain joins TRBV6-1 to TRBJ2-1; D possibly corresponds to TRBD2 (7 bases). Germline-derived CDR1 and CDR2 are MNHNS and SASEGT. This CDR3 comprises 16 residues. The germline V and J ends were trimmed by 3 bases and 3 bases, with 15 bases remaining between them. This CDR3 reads CASSDRRGGIYNEQFF. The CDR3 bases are TGTGCCAGCAGTGACAGGAGGGGGGGCATCTACAATGAGCAGTTCTTC.

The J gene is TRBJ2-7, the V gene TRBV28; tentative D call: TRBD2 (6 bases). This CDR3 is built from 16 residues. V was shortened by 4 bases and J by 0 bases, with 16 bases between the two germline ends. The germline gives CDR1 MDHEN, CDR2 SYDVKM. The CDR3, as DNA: TGTGCCAGCAGTTCCACGGGCGGGGCACCCTCCTACGAGCAGTACTTC. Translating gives CASSSTGGAPSYEQYF.

The CDR3 region has the DNA TGTGCCAGCAGCTTAATAGTTGGACTAGCGGGAGTGAGGAGCGAGCAGTACTTC. It is translated as CASSLIVGLAGVRSEQYF. The chain recombines TRBV7-2 with TRBJ2-7; 13 bases are shared with TRBD2. This CDR3 is built from 18 residues. Germline V CDR1 and CDR2: SGHTA, FQGNSA. V was clipped by 2 bases and J by 6 bases; unmatched bases: 13.

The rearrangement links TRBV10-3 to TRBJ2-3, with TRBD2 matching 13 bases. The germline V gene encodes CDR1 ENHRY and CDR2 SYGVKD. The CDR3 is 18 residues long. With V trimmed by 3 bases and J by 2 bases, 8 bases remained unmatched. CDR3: CAISDPLGLAGVTDTQYF. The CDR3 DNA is TGTGCCATCAGTGACCCCCTCGGACTAGCGGGAGTCACAGATACGCAGTATTTT.

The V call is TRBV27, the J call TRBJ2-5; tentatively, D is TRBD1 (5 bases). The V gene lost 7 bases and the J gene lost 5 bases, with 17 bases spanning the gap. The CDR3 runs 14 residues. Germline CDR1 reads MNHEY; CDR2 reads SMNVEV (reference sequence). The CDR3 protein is CASNSRQGTETQYF. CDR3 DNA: TGTGCCAGCAATTCCCGCCAGGGCACGGAGACCCAGTACTTC.